The clone carrying this T cell receptor beta chain was recorded at least ten times. Amplification of ligated cDNA took four PCR rounds with SP2 and nested alpha and beta constant primers. For blood and skin samples, reverse transcription used TCR alpha and beta constant primers. Each CDR3 protein gets one entry after TCRdb re-called the 5' RACE reads with MiXCR. The sample records 55,000 to 65,000 distinct CDR3 sequences, 8% being singletons. This CDR3 contains 15 residues. Per germline, CDR1 MRHNA and CDR2 SNTAGT. The V and J ends lost 2 bases and 4 bases respectively, with 12 bases between them. This record comes from a study of naive and memory T cell subsets. TCR cDNA received a 3' ligated oligonucleotide that carried a UMI. Whole-blood samples were around 2.3 ml of peripheral blood from healthy adult volunteers.

This clonotype was sampled from a female donor in good health. This chain uses TRBV6-4 with TRBJ2-1; D uncertain. DNA of the CDR3: TGTGCCAGCAGTGACGTAGCTTCTTCATACAATGAGCAGTTCTTC. As protein: CASSDVASSYNEQFF.